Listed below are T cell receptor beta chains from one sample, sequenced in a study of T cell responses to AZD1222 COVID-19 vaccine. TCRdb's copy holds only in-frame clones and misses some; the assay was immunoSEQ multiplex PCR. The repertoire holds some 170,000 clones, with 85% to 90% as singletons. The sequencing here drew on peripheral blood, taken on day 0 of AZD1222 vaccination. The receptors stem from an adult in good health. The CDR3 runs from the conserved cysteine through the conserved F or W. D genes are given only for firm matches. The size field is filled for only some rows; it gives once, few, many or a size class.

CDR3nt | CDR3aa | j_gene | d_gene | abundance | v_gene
TGTGCCTGGAGTGCGACAGATAGCAATCAGCCCCAGCATTTT | CAWSATDSNQPQHF | TRBJ1-5 | . | . | TRBV30
TGTGCCATCAGGGGACGACTAGCACCCTTCACCGGGGAGCTGTTTTTT | CAIRGRLAPFTGELFF | TRBJ2-2 | TRBD2 | . | TRBV10-3
TGTGCCAGCAGCTGGGGACAGAGCAATCAGCCCCAGCATTTT | CASSWGQSNQPQHF | TRBJ1-5 | TRBD1 | . | TRBV7-2
TGTGCCAGCAGTAGAGGGGCCAAAAACATTCAGTACTTC | CASSRGAKNIQYF | TRBJ2-4 | . | . | TRBV3-1/TRBV3-2
TGTGCCAGCAGCTTAGAATGGACGGCGAACACCGGGGAGCTGTTTTTT | CASSLEWTANTGELFF | TRBJ2-2 | . | . | TRBV7-8
TGTGCCAGCAGTAATTCAGGGGGGAATCAGCCCCAGCATTTT | CASSNSGGNQPQHF | TRBJ1-5 | TRBD1 | . | TRBV7-9
TGTGCCAGCGGGGACACCATGAACACTGAAGCTTTCTTT | CASGDTMNTEAFF | TRBJ1-1 | . | . | TRBV28
TGTGCCAGCAGCGCGGGACAGGGAATCTATTATGGCTACACCTTC | CASSAGQGIYYGYTF | TRBJ1-2 | TRBD1 | . | TRBV9
TGTGCCAGCAGGGTTGACAGGAACTCTGGAAACACCATATATTTT | CASRVDRNSGNTIYF | TRBJ1-3 | . | . | TRBV6-5
TGTGCCAGCTCACCGCACCCTACCTACAATGAGCAGTTCTTC | CASSPHPTYNEQFF | TRBJ2-1 | . | . | TRBV18
TGTGCCAGCAGCCAAGATAGGACCGGCATGTCCCTCCACTTT | CASSQDRTGMSLHF | TRBJ1-6 | . | . | TRBV14
TGTGCCAGCAGCCCGGCGGACAGTAATTCACCCCTCCACTTT | CASSPADSNSPLHF | TRBJ1-6 | . | . | TRBV9
TGTGCCAGCAGCTTAGTTCCGGGCACCGGGGAGCTGTTTTTT | CASSLVPGTGELFF | TRBJ2-2 | . | once | TRBV11-3
TGTGCCAGCAGCCTTTTAGACGGGGGGTACACTGAAGCTTTCTTT | CASSLLDGGYTEAFF | TRBJ1-1 | . | few | TRBV5-5
TGTGCCAGCAGGGGATATGGTGAAAAACTGTTTTTT | CASRGYGEKLFF | TRBJ1-4 | . | once | TRBV2
TGTGCCAGAAGCTTGAAATTAGAGGCGACAGGACTCGGAGGGAGCAATCAGCCCCAGCATTTT | CARSLKLEATGLGGSNQPQHF | TRBJ1-5 | . | . | TRBV5-3
TGTGCCAGCACCTCCCCCCCCCAGTACTATGGCTACACCTTC | CASTSPPQYYGYTF | TRBJ1-2 | . | . | TRBV28
TGTGCCATCAGTGATTTGGGGGGTGGCACCGGGGAGCTGTTTTTT | CAISDLGGGTGELFF | TRBJ2-2 | . | once | TRBV10-3
TGCAGCGCAGACAGGACTGGTGGGGATACGCAGTATTTT | CSADRTGGDTQYF | TRBJ2-3 | . | . | TRBV29-1
TGTGCCAGCAGCTTGGCGGGAAAACGGGCCCAGGAGACCCAGTACTTC | CASSLAGKRAQETQYF | TRBJ2-5 | . | once | TRBV7-2
TGTGCCAGCTCACCAGGTAGGGGACAGGACGAGCAGTACTTC | CASSPGRGQDEQYF | TRBJ2-7 | TRBD1 | . | TRBV18
TGTGCCTGGAGATCGAGAGGGGGGTCCACTGAAGCTTTCTTT | CAWRSRGGSTEAFF | TRBJ1-1 | . | . | TRBV30
TGTGCCAGCAGGGGTAGCGGGGCCACCGGGGAGCTGTTTTTT | CASRGSGATGELFF | TRBJ2-2 | TRBD2 | . | TRBV7-2
TGTGCTAGCAGCTTACTGTCCGGGGGGGGCAATGAGCAGTTCTTC | CASSLLSGGGNEQFF | TRBJ2-1 | TRBD2 | once | TRBV7-7
TGTGCCTGGAAGTGGCCCTCACCCGGGGAGCTGTTTTTT | CAWKWPSPGELFF | TRBJ2-2 | . | . | TRBV30
TGTGCCAGCAGCTTAGACCGTTACTCTGGAAACACCATATATTTT | CASSLDRYSGNTIYF | TRBJ1-3 | . | . | TRBV7-2
TGTGCAGCGGGGTCGGCCGAGCAGTTCTTC | CAAGSAEQFF | TRBJ2-1 | TRBD2 | . | TRBV30
TGTGCCATCAGCCGGGACGTTGGCTACGAGCAGTACTTC | CAISRDVGYEQYF | TRBJ2-7 | . | . | TRBV10-3
TGCGCCAGCAGCATCCGGGGCAGGGGGGACGGGGAGCTGTTTTTT | CASSIRGRGDGELFF | TRBJ2-2 | . | . | TRBV5-1
TGTGCCAGTAGTATCACCGGGACAGGGGGCCGGCCCCAGCATTTT | CASSITGTGGRPQHF | TRBJ1-5 | TRBD1 | . | TRBV19
TGTGCCAGTAGCCGAGCGGGAGGCTCCTACAATGAGCAGTTCTTC | CASSRAGGSYNEQFF | TRBJ2-1 | TRBD2 | . | TRBV19
TGTGCCAGCAGTGAGGGGCCCTCTGGGGCCAACGTCCTGACTTTC | CASSEGPSGANVLTF | TRBJ2-6 | . | . | TRBV28
TGTGCCAGCAGTTTATCCCACCCGCCAGAACTACAGTACTTC | CASSLSHPPELQYF | TRBJ2-7 | . | . | TRBV28
TGTGCCAGCAGCGTAGATTTGGGGTCCGGAAACACCATATATTTT | CASSVDLGSGNTIYF | TRBJ1-3 | . | once | TRBV9
TGTGCCAGTAGTAGTCTAGCGGGGACTGCCTACAATGAGCAGTTCTTC | CASSSLAGTAYNEQFF | TRBJ2-1 | TRBD2 | once | TRBV19
TGTGCCAGCAGCTTGGACAGCCTACTAGCCAAAAACATTCAGTACTTC | CASSLDSLLAKNIQYF | TRBJ2-4 | . | . | TRBV5-6
TGTGCCAGCAGTGTTAGCGGGGGTAGCTCCTACGAGCAGTACTTC | CASSVSGGSSYEQYF | TRBJ2-7 | TRBD2 | . | TRBV2
TGTGCCAGCAGACCTAGGACTAGCGGTCCCTACGAGCAGTACTTC | CASRPRTSGPYEQYF | TRBJ2-7 | TRBD2 | once | TRBV6-2/TRBV6-3
TGTGCCAGCAGCTTCCCAGGACAGGGGAGAGCTTTCTTT | CASSFPGQGRAFF | TRBJ1-1 | TRBD1 | . | TRBV7-9
TGTGCCAGCAGCGAACAGGGTAGTGGGGTTGAAAAACTGTTTTTT | CASSEQGSGVEKLFF | TRBJ1-4 | . | . | TRBV28
TGTGCCATCAGTGAGAACTTCTACGAGCAGTACTTC | CAISENFYEQYF | TRBJ2-7 | . | . | TRBV10-3
TGTGCCAGCAGTGATCGGAGAGGGAGAACTTTCTTT | CASSDRRGRTFF | TRBJ1-1 | . | . | TRBV6-4
TGTGCCAGCAGCTTAGACGGCGCGGATTACAATGAGCAGTTCTTC | CASSLDGADYNEQFF | TRBJ2-1 | . | . | TRBV11-2
TGTGCCAGCACCCTAATGGGGGGCTACACTGAAGCTTTCTTT | CASTLMGGYTEAFF | TRBJ1-1 | . | . | TRBV7-8
TGTGCCAGCAGCGTTAGGGACCTCCGGACTTCTGGAAACACCATATATTTT | CASSVRDLRTSGNTIYF | TRBJ1-3 | . | . | TRBV7-8
TGCAGCGTTGCCGGGACTAGCGGGAGAAATGAGCAGTTCTTC | CSVAGTSGRNEQFF | TRBJ2-1 | TRBD2 | . | TRBV29-1
TGTGCCAGTATATCGGACAGGGAGAACACTGAAGCTTTCTTT | CASISDRENTEAFF | TRBJ1-1 | TRBD1 | . | TRBV19
TGTGCCAGCAGTAGGGGCCACAATTCACCCCTCCACTTT | CASSRGHNSPLHF | TRBJ1-6 | . | . | TRBV28
TGTGCCAGTGCTGGCGTCCCAGGGGGACTAACTGAAGCTTTCTTT | CASAGVPGGLTEAFF | TRBJ1-1 | TRBD1 | . | TRBV19
TGTGCCAGCAGCTTCCAACCGGGGGCTAGCACAGATACGCAGTATTTT | CASSFQPGASTDTQYF | TRBJ2-3 | . | . | TRBV7-2
TGTGCCAGCAGCTTAACAGCGGGAGAACGAGAGACCCAGTACTTC | CASSLTAGERETQYF | TRBJ2-5 | TRBD2 | . | TRBV7-8
TGTGCCAGTAGTATAGGACTCGCGTATGCGCAGTTCTTC | CASSIGLAYAQFF | TRBJ2-1 | . | . | TRBV19
TGTGCCACGTGGGACAGGGGGGCAAATCAGCCCCAGCATTTT | CATWDRGANQPQHF | TRBJ1-5 | TRBD1 | once | TRBV19
TGTGCCAGCTCACCAGGGGTACTCTACGAGCAGTACTTC | CASSPGVLYEQYF | TRBJ2-7 | . | . | TRBV18